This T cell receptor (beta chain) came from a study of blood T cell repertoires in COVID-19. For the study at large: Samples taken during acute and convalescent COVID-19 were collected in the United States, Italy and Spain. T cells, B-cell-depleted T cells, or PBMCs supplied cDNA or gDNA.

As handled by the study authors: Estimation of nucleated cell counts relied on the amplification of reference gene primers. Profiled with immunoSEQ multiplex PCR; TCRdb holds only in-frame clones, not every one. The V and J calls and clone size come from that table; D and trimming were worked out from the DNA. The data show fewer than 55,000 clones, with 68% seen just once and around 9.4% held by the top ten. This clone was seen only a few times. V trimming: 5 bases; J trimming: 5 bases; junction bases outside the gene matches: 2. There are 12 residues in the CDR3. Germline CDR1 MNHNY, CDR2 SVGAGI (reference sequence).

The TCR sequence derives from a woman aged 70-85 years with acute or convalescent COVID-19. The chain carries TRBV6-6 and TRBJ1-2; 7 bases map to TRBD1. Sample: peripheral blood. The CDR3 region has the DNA TGTGCCAGCAGTCCCAGGGGGTATGGCTACACCTTC. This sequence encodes CASSPRGYGYTF.